This is a list of T cell receptor beta chains from one sample in a study of response to subunit inactivated influenza vaccine. TCRdb independently ran MiXCR on the RT-PCR reads; one entry per CDR3 protein. The table includes around 500,000 distinct CDR3 sequences, approximately 11% detected once. The sequencing used PBMCs from blood, collected 40 to 50 days after vaccination. The receptors shown here come from a man aged 45-65 years who received an inactivated influenza vaccine. CDR3s include the opening cysteine and the closing phenylalanine or tryptophan. The D gene is left open where the match is weak. Rows may omit the clone size; those that give it use once, few, many or a size class.

clone_size,j_call,v_call,d_call,cdr3_nt,cdr3_aa
-,TRBJ2-7,TRBV12-3/TRBV12-4,TRBD1,TGTGCCAGCAGTCCTGGGACAGGACTCTACGAGCAGTACTTC,CASSPGTGLYEQYF
-,TRBJ1-5,TRBV23-1,TRBD1,TGCGCCAACCCGGACAGGGGATGGAGACAGCCCCAGCATTTT,CANPDRGWRQPQHF
-,TRBJ2-7,TRBV21-1,-,TGTGCCAGCAGCCCTACAGGGACCGGAGGGCCCGAGCAGTACTTC,CASSPTGTGGPEQYF
-,TRBJ2-3,TRBV18,-,TGTGCCAGCTCACCACTCAGCGGGAGCACAGATACGCAGTATTTT,CASSPLSGSTDTQYF
few,TRBJ2-7,TRBV4-3,TRBD2,TGCGCCAGCAGCCAAGATTCGACTAGCCCCTCCTACGAGCAGTACTTC,CASSQDSTSPSYEQYF
-,TRBJ2-6,TRBV4-1,-,TGCGCCAGCAGACCGCCGGGGAGCTCTGGGGCCAACGTCCTGACTTTC,CASRPPGSSGANVLTF
many,TRBJ2-1,TRBV12-3/TRBV12-4,TRBD2,TGTGCCAGCAGTTCGGGACTAGCCACTGAGCAGTTCTTC,CASSSGLATEQFF
-,TRBJ2-5,TRBV9,TRBD2,TGTGCCAGCAGCGTAGAACCTAGCGGGGAGACCCAGTACTTC,CASSVEPSGETQYF
-,TRBJ2-1,TRBV20-1,-,TGCAGTGCTAGGACGCTGACGGGCTTGGATGAGCAGTTCTTC,CSARTLTGLDEQFF
few,TRBJ1-3,TRBV20-1,-,TGCAGTGCTAGAGATCAAAGGGCTGGAAACACCATATATTTT,CSARDQRAGNTIYF
-,TRBJ2-5,TRBV7-8,-,TGTGCCAGCAGCTTAGTGGGGGTCGGGACCCAGTACTTC,CASSLVGVGTQYF
-,TRBJ2-1,TRBV28,TRBD2,TGTGCCAGCAACCAAGCAAGGCTAGCGGGGGGCAGCTCCTACAATGAGCAGTTCTTC,CASNQARLAGGSSYNEQFF
few,TRBJ2-2,TRBV5-1,-,TGCGCCAGCAGCTTGGTGCGGGGACCTACGAACACCGGGGAGCTGTTTTTT,CASSLVRGPTNTGELFF
few,TRBJ2-5,TRBV15,TRBD1,TGTGCCACCAGCCCCCGGACAGGCCAAGAGACCCAGTACTTC,CATSPRTGQETQYF
few,TRBJ2-1,TRBV12-3/TRBV12-4,TRBD2,TGTGCCAGCAGTTTCATAGCGGGGAGTTACAATGAGCAGTTCTTC,CASSFIAGSYNEQFF
few,TRBJ1-1,TRBV29-1,-,TGCAGCGTTGGACCGGGCCAGCGGACTGAAGCTTTCTTT,CSVGPGQRTEAFF
few,TRBJ2-5,TRBV10-3,-,TGTGCCATCAGGGACAGCCCCCCGGGGGAGACCCAGTACTTC,CAIRDSPPGETQYF
many,TRBJ2-1,TRBV5-1,TRBD2,TGCGCCAGCAGCTTGCCTAGCGGGGGGGTCGAGCAGTTCTTC,CASSLPSGGVEQFF
-,TRBJ2-3,TRBV9,TRBD2,TGTGCCAGCAGCGGCGGCCTAGCGGGGGCAGATACGCAGTATTTT,CASSGGLAGADTQYF
many,TRBJ2-3,TRBV5-5,-,TGTGCCAGCAGCTTTGGGACTTCCACAGATACGCAGTATTTT,CASSFGTSTDTQYF
-,TRBJ2-2,TRBV5-5,TRBD1,TGTGCCAGCAGCTTGGCGGTCAGGGGGAACGGGGAGCTGTTTTTT,CASSLAVRGNGELFF
many,TRBJ1-6,TRBV27,-,TGTGCCAGCAGTCCCTTCGGGGGATGGAATTCACCCCTCCACTTT,CASSPFGGWNSPLHF
-,TRBJ2-7,TRBV12-3/TRBV12-4,TRBD2,TGTGCCAGCAGCTTGCGCGAAACTAGCGGGGGAGACGAGCAGTACTTC,CASSLRETSGGDEQYF
-,TRBJ2-2,TRBV27,-,TGTGCCAGCAGTCTCCGGGGTTGGGCCAGTGCGAACACCGGGGAGCTGTTTTTT,CASSLRGWASANTGELFF
-,TRBJ2-1,TRBV7-7,TRBD1,TGTGCCAGCAGCCCCGACAGGGGTGTTGAGCAGTTCTTC,CASSPDRGVEQFF
many,TRBJ2-3,TRBV20-1,TRBD1,TGCAGTGCTGACGCCAGGGACAGGAGCACAGATACGCAGTATTTT,CSADARDRSTDTQYF
many,TRBJ2-3,TRBV12-3/TRBV12-4,-,TGTGCCAGCAGTTCGTGGACTACTAACACAGATACGCAGTATTTT,CASSSWTTNTDTQYF
many,TRBJ2-2,TRBV6-2/TRBV6-3,-,TGTGCCAGCATCCCCTTCGACGGGGTAAAAGGGAACACCGGGGAGCTGTTTTTT,CASIPFDGVKGNTGELFF
few,TRBJ2-1,TRBV24-1,-,TGTGCCACCAGTGCTCCATCCGCGCTCTACAATGAGCAGTTCTTC,CATSAPSALYNEQFF
-,TRBJ1-1,TRBV7-2,TRBD1,TGTGCCAGCAGCTTGCCGTTCCGGGACAGAATGAACACTGAAGCTTTCTTT,CASSLPFRDRMNTEAFF
few,TRBJ1-5,TRBV6-6,-,TGTGCCAGCAGGGATGGCAATCAGCCCCAGCATTTT,CASRDGNQPQHF
-,TRBJ2-3,TRBV5-1,-,TGCGCCAGCAGCTTGATGGGGGCTAGCACAGATACGCAGTATTTT,CASSLMGASTDTQYF
-,TRBJ2-7,TRBV5-1,-,TGCGCCAGCGGCCGGAGCTCCTACGAGCAGTACTTC,CASGRSSYEQYF
few,TRBJ2-5,TRBV7-7,-,TGTGCTAGCAGCCCCCGGGGTAGCGAAGAGACCCAGTACTTC,CASSPRGSEETQYF
-,TRBJ2-3,TRBV15,TRBD2,TGTGCCACCAGCAGAGATGGGACTAGAGGCTCAGATACGCAGTATTTT,CATSRDGTRGSDTQYF
few,TRBJ2-7,TRBV3-1,TRBD2,TGTGCCAGCAGCCAAGGCTATGCGGGGGGAGGGTACGAGCAGTACTTC,CASSQGYAGGGYEQYF
few,TRBJ2-3,TRBV20-1,TRBD2,TGCAGTGCTGTAGCGGGGGAAAACACAGATACGCAGTATTTT,CSAVAGENTDTQYF
-,TRBJ2-3,TRBV7-3,TRBD2,TGTGCCAGCAGCTTATGGGCTAGCGGGATGGGCACAGATACGCAGTATTTT,CASSLWASGMGTDTQYF
few,TRBJ1-3,TRBV7-2,-,TGTGCCAGCAGCTTGGACAGCCTAGCAGGAAACACCATATATTTT,CASSLDSLAGNTIYF
few,TRBJ1-1,TRBV5-1,TRBD1,TGCGCCAGCAGACCAGGGGGGGGCTCGGGCACTGAAGCTTTCTTT,CASRPGGGSGTEAFF
many,TRBJ1-5,TRBV7-2,-,TGTGCCAGCAGCTTTCAGGGAGGGAATCAGCCCCAGCATTTT,CASSFQGGNQPQHF
many,TRBJ2-3,TRBV25-1,-,TGTGCCAGCAGTAATCAGGGGGGGACAGATACGCAGTATTTT,CASSNQGGTDTQYF
-,TRBJ2-1,TRBV12-3/TRBV12-4,-,TGTGCCAGCAGTTTATCGGCGAGCTCCTACAATGAGCAGTTCTTC,CASSLSASSYNEQFF
many,TRBJ2-3,TRBV7-3,TRBD2,TGTGCCAGCAGCCCCCAGGGAGGGAGCACAGATACGCAGTATTTT,CASSPQGGSTDTQYF
many,TRBJ2-1,TRBV5-1,TRBD2,TGCGCCAGCAGTCGACTAAGCGGGAGAAGGTCCTACAATGAGCAGTTCTTC,CASSRLSGRRSYNEQFF
-,TRBJ2-1,TRBV9,-,TGTGCCAGCAGCGTAGGAGGGTGGGCGACCAATGAGCAGTTCTTC,CASSVGGWATNEQFF
few,TRBJ2-3,TRBV5-6,-,TGTGCCAGCAGCTTATTGACAGCCGGAGGTACGCAGTATTTT,CASSLLTAGGTQYF
-,TRBJ1-3,TRBV7-2,-,TGTGCCAGCAGCCACAACCTCGTCACGATGAGAGGAAACACCATATATTTT,CASSHNLVTMRGNTIYF
many,TRBJ1-1,TRBV7-9,TRBD1,TGTGCCAGCAGCACACGGACAGGGGGATTGAACACTGAAGCTTTCTTT,CASSTRTGGLNTEAFF
many,TRBJ1-3,TRBV20-1,-,TGCAGTGCTAGAGAGGGGCGGAGAAACACCATATATTTT,CSAREGRRNTIYF
many,TRBJ2-7,TRBV6-1,-,TGTGCCAGCAGTGGGGGGGGCGTTTCCTACGAGCAGTACTTC,CASSGGGVSYEQYF
many,TRBJ2-7,TRBV7-2,-,TGTGCCAGCAGCTTCGGCGTCGCCTACGAGCAGTACTTC,CASSFGVAYEQYF
many,TRBJ2-7,TRBV4-3,-,TGCGCCAGCAGCCAAGATTTCCTAGGGGACTCCTACGAGCAGTACTTC,CASSQDFLGDSYEQYF
-,TRBJ2-3,TRBV30,-,TGTGCCTGGAGTCGCAGCACAGATACGCAGTATTTT,CAWSRSTDTQYF